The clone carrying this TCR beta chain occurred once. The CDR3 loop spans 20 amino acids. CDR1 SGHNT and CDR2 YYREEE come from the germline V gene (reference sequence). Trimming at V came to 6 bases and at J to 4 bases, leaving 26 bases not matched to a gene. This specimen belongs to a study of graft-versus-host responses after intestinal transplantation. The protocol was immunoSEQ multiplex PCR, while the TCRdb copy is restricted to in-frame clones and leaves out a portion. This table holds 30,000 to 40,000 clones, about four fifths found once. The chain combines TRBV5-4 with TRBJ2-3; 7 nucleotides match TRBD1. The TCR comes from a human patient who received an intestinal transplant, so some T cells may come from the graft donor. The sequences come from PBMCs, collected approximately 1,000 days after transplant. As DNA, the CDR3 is TGTGCCAGCAACTCGACCTTTTTATTGACAGGGCGAGGGGAGTCAGATACGCAGTATTTT. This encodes CASNSTFLLTGRGESDTQYF. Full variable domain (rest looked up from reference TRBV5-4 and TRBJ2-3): ETGVTQSPTHLIKTRGQQVTLRCSSQSGHNTVSWYQQALGQGPQFIFQYYREEENGRGNFPPRFSGLQFPNYSSELNVNALELDDSALYLCASNSTFLLTGRGESDTQYFGPGTRLTVL.